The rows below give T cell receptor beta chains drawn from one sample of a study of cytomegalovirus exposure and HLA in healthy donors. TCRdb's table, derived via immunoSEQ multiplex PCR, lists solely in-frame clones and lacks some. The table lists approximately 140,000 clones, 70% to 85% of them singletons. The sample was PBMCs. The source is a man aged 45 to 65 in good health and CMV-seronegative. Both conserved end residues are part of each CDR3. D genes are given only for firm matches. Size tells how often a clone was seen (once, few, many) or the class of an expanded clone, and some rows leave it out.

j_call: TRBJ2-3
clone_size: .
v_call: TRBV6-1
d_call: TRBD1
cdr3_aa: CASSERGPSTDTQYF
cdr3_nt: TGTGCCAGCAGTGAAAGGGGGCCTAGCACAGATACGCAGTATTTT

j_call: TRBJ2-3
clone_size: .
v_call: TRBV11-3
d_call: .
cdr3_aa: CASSRGSTDTQYF
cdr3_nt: TGTGCCAGCAGCAGGGGGAGCACAGATACGCAGTATTTT

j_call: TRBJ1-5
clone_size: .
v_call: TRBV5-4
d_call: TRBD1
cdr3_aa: CASSPVSDRNGNQPQHF
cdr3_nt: TGTGCCAGCAGTCCTGTTTCGGACAGGAATGGCAATCAGCCCCAGCATTTT

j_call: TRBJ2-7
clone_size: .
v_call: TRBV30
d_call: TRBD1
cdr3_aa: CAWSSQGRHEQYF
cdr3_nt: TGTGCCTGGAGTTCACAGGGGAGACACGAGCAGTACTTC

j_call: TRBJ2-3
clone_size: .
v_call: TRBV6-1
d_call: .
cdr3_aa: CASSELGAGADTQYF
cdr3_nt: TGTGCCAGCAGTGAATTGGGGGCTGGGGCAGATACGCAGTATTTT

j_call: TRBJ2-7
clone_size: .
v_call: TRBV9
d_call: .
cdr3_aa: CASSVGRNSYEQYF
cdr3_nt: TGTGCCAGCAGCGTAGGCAGGAATTCCTACGAGCAGTACTTC

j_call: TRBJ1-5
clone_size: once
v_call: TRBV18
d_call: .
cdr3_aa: CASSSGTGNNQPQHF
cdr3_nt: TGTGCCAGCTCCTCGGGTACGGGGAATAATCAGCCCCAGCATTTT

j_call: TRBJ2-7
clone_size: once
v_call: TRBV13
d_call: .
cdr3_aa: CASSLGAGAYEQYF
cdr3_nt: TGTGCCAGCAGCTTAGGGGCAGGGGCCTACGAGCAGTACTTC

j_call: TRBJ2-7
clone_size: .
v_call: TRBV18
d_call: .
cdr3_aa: CASSPRQTYEQYF
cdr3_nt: TGTGCCAGCTCACCTAGACAGACCTACGAGCAGTACTTC

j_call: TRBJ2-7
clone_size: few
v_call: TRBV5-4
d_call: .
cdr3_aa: CASSLEAQGGYEQYF
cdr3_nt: TGTGCCAGCAGCTTGGAGGCCCAGGGCGGCTACGAGCAGTACTTC

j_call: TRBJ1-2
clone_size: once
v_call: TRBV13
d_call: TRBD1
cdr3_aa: CASSSDRLHGYTF
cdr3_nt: TGTGCCAGCAGCTCGGACAGGTTGCATGGCTACACCTTC

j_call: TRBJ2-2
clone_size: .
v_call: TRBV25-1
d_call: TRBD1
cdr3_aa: CASSGTGGPGELFF
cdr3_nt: TGTGCCAGCAGTGGGACAGGGGGACCCGGGGAGCTGTTTTTT

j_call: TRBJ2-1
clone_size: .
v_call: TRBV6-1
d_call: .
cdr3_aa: CASSDNTGVGEQFF
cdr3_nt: TGTGCCAGCAGCGACAACACAGGTGTGGGTGAGCAGTTCTTC

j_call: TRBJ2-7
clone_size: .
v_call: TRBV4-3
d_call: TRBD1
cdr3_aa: CASSQTDRESYEQYF
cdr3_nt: TGCGCCAGCAGCCAAACGGACAGGGAGTCCTACGAGCAGTACTTC

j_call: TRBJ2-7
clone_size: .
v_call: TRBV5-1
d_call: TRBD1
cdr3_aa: CASSSTGGRVEQYF
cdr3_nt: TGCGCCAGCAGCTCTACAGGGGGAAGAGTCGAGCAGTACTTC

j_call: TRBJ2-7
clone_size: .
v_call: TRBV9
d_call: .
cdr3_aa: CASSERGGEQYF
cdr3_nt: TGTGCCAGCAGCGAGAGGGGGGGCGAGCAGTACTTC

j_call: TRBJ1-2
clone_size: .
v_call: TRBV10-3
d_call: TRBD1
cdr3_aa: CAISVSGQGMFYGYTF
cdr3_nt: TGTGCCATCAGTGTTTCGGGACAGGGGATGTTCTATGGCTACACCTTC

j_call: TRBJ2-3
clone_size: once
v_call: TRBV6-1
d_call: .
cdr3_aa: CATGPALDTQYF
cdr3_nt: TGTGCCACAGGGCCCGCCTTAGATACGCAGTATTTT

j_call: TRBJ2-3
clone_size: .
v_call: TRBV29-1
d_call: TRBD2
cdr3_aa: CSVSGLAGSVTDTQYF
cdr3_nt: TGCAGCGTTTCGGGACTAGCGGGGTCGGTGACAGATACGCAGTATTTT

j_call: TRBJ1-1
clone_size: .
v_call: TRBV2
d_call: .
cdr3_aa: CASSANGQEAFF
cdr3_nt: TGTGCCAGCAGTGCTAATGGACAGGAAGCTTTCTTT

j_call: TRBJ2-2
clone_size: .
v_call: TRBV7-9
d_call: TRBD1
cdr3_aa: CASSSTDRGNTGELFF
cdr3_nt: TGTGCCAGCAGCTCCACCGACAGGGGGAACACCGGGGAGCTGTTTTTT

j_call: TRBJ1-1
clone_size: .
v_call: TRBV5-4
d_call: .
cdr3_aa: CASSLPGGFDTEAFF
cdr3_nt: TGTGCCAGCAGCCTTCCCGGGGGGTTTGACACTGAAGCTTTCTTT

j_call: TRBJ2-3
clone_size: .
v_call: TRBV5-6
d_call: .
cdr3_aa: CAGSGGLDTQYF
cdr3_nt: TGTGCCGGGTCGGGGGGCTTGGATACGCAGTATTTT

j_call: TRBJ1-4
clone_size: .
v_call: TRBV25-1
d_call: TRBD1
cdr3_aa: CASSGEDRDLFF
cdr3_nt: TGTGCCAGCAGTGGGGAGGACAGGGACCTGTTTTTT

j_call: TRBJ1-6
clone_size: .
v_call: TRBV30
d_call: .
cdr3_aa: CAWSVLGQGGSPLHF
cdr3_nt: TGTGCCTGGAGTGTACTGGGGCAGGGCGGCTCACCCCTCCACTTT

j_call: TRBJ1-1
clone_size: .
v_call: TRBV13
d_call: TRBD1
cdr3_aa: CASRGGQEAFF
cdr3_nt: TGTGCCAGCAGAGGAGGACAGGAAGCCTTCTTT

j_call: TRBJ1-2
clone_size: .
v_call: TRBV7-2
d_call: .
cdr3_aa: CASSLNAPRAGNYGYTF
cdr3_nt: TGTGCCAGCAGCTTAAACGCCCCGCGGGCCGGGAACTATGGCTACACCTTC

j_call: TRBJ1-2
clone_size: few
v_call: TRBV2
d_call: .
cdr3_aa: CAITDSPYGYTF
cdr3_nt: TGTGCCATCACAGACAGCCCCTATGGCTACACCTTC

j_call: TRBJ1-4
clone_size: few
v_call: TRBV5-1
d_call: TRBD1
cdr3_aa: CASSRTGRDEKLFF
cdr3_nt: TGCGCCAGCAGCCGGACAGGGAGGGATGAAAAACTGTTTTTT

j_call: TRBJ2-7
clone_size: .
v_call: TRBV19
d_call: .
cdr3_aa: CASSPQGSSYEQYF
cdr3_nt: TGTGCCAGTAGTCCTCAGGGAAGCTCCTACGAGCAGTACTTC

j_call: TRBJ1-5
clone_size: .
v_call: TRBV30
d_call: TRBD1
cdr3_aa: CAWSPGTVSNQPQHF
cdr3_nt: TGTGCCTGGAGCCCCGGGACAGTTTCAAATCAGCCCCAGCATTTT

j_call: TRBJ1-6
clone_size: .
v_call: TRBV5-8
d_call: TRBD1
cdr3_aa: CASSLAVDRGRSPLHF
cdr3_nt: TGTGCCAGCAGCTTGGCGGTGGACAGGGGACGGTCACCCCTCCACTTT

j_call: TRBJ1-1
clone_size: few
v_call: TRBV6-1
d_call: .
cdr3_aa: CASSDPPRGTEAFF
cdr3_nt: TGTGCCAGCAGTGACCCCCCAAGGGGCACTGAAGCTTTCTTT

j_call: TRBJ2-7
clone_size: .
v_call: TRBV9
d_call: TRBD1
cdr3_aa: CASSVWFCTGVTYEQYF
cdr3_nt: TGTGCCAGCAGCGTATGGTTTTGTACAGGGGTAACGTACGAGCAGTACTTC

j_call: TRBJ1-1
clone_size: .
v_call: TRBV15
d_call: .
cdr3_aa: CATSTRQTNTEAFF
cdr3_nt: TGTGCCACCAGCACCAGACAGACTAACACTGAAGCTTTCTTT

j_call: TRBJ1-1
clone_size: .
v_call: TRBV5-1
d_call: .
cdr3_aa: CASSLNQGRGTEAFF
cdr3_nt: TGCGCCAGCAGCTTGAACCAGGGGAGGGGGACTGAAGCTTTCTTT

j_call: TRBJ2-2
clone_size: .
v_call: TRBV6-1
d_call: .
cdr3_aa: CASSGYYPGELFF
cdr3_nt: TGTGCCAGCAGTGGATACTACCCCGGGGAGCTGTTTTTT

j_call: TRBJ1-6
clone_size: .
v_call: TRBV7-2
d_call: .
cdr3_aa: CASSSTRQASPLHF
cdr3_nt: TGTGCCAGCAGCTCAACCCGACAGGCCTCACCCCTCCACTTT